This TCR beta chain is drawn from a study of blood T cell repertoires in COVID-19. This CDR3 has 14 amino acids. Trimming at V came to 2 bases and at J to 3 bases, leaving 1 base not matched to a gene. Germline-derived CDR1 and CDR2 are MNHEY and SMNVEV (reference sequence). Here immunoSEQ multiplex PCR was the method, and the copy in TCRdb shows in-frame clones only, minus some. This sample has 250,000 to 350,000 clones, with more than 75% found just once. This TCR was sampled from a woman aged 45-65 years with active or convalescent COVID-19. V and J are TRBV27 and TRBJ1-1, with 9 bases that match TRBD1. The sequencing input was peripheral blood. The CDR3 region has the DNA TGTGCCAGCAGTTTAGGACAGGGGTACACTGAAGCTTTCTTT. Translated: CASSLGQGYTEAFF.